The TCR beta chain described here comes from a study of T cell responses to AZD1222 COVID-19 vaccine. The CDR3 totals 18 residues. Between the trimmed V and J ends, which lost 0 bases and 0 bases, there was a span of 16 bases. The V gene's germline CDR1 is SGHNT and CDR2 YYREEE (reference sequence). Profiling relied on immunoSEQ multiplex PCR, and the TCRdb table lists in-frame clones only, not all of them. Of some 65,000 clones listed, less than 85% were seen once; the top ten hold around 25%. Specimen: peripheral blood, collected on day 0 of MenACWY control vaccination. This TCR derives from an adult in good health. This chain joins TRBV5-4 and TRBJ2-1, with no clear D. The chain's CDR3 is CASSLAVLRPSSYNEQFF. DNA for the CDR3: TGTGCCAGCAGCTTGGCCGTTTTGAGGCCAAGCTCCTACAATGAGCAGTTCTTC.